The 15 T cell receptor beta chains given below trace back to one sample, sequenced in a study of T cells in Graves' hyperthyroidism and ophthalmopathy. The CDR3 regions of TCR beta were amplified from RNA transcripts. In the first-round RT-PCR of the TCR CDR3, the HTBI primer set was used. TCRdb reprocessed the multiplex PCR reads with MiXCR, giving one entry per CDR3 protein. The sample holds a few hundred thousand distinct CDR3 sequences, approximately 20% seen once. The sequenced sample was blood. The receptors originated from a man aged 35 to 55 with Graves' hyperthyroidism.

The rearrangement uses TRBV20-1 and TRBJ2-7, with TRBD2 matching 7 bases. CDR3 length equals 17 residues. CDR1 is DFQATT, CDR2 SNEGSKA, per germline (reference sequence). Trimming cost V 6 bases and J 5 bases; bases outside gene matches: 22. DNA for the CDR3: TGCAGTGCCCGACCTGGTTTGCAGAGGAGGGGAGGGAACGAGCAGTACTTC. This gives the protein CSARPGLQRRGGNEQYF.

In its sample, this clonotype was seen many times. This chain joins TRBV7-2 and TRBJ1-2, with a possible D match to TRBD1 (6 bases). CDR1 and CDR2 from the germline V gene are SGHTA and FQGNSA. This CDR3 has 14 residues. Trimming stripped 0 bases from V and 8 bases from J, with 13 bases between. In DNA, the CDR3 is TGTGCCAGCAGCTTAGCCCCAGGGGAGAGGGGCTACACCTTC. It yields the protein CASSLAPGERGYTF.

Remarks on this clonotype: At one boundary the junction diverges from the germline segment, which might be a read error. This sequence joins TRBV20-1 and TRBJ1-1; D unclear. This CDR3 comprises 13 residues. Per germline, CDR1 DFQATT and CDR2 SNEGSKA (reference sequence). The CDR3 is CSVREAGFTEAFF. The DNA of the CDR3 is TGCAGTGTTAGAGAAGCGGGGTTCACTGAAGCTTTCTTT.

Remarks on this clonotype: The junction and the germline gene differ at one end; a read error may be behind it. V and J are TRBV7-9 and TRBJ1-2, with D tentatively TRBD1 (6 bases). The CDR3 runs to 14 residues. The germline V gene has CDR1 SEHNR and CDR2 FQNEAQ (reference sequence). CDR3 DNA: TGTACCAGTAGCCTCCGGGACAACTACTATGGCTACACCTTC. Its protein is CTSSLRDNYYGYTF. Full variable domain (missing parts from reference TRBV7-9 and TRBJ1-2): DTGVSQNPRHKITKRGQNVTFRCDPISEHNRLYWYRQTLGQGPEFLTYFQNEAQLEKSRLLSDRFSAERPKGSFSTLEIQRTEQGDSAMYLCTSSLRDNYYGYTFGSGTRLTVV.

This clonotype was seen only a few times. The rearrangement uses TRBV6-2 or TRBV6-3 and TRBJ1-5; 8 bases fit TRBD1. Germline trimming cut 5 bases from V and 2 bases from J; bases unmatched to any gene: 14. Germline V gene data show CDR1 as MNHEY and CDR2 as SVGEGT. The CDR3 loop spans 18 amino acids. This CDR3 reads CASSKMTGEPWGNQPQHF. DNA of the CDR3: TGTGCCAGCAGTAAAATGACAGGGGAGCCCTGGGGCAATCAGCCCCAGCATTTT.

This clonotype showed up just a few times. The V gene is TRBV5-4, the J gene TRBJ2-1; 11 bases agree with TRBD2. The CDR3 contains 16 residues. The V and J ends lost 2 bases and 7 bases, in that order; junction bases with no gene match: 8. CDR1 and CDR2 from the germline V gene are SGHNT and YYREEE (reference sequence). The CDR3 DNA sequence: TGTGCCAGCAGCTTCCCTGGGACTAGCGGAGGGAATGAGCAGTTCTTC. It specifies CASSFPGTSGGNEQFF.

At least ten counts were recorded for this clonotype. J is TRBJ2-1 and V is TRBV3-1, with 9 nucleotides matching TRBD2. V was pared by 2 bases and J by 7 bases, with 6 bases of the junction left unmatched. This CDR3 spans 15 amino acids. Looked up from germline, CDR1 is LGHDT and CDR2 is YNNKEL (reference sequence). DNA for the CDR3: TGTGCCAGCAGCCAATTCTCTAGCGGGGCAAATGAGCAGTTCTTC. Translation gives CASSQFSSGANEQFF.

The chain has TRBV19 and TRBJ1-5, with D unclear. This CDR3 has 13 residues. Germline V gene lookup returns CDR1 LNHDA and CDR2 SQIVND (reference sequence). Trimming took 3 bases from V and 5 from J, leaving 8 bases between them. The CDR3 DNA reads TGTGCCAGTAGTATCCTCGGTGATCAGCCCCAGCATTTT. This sequence encodes CASSILGDQPQHF. Combining the CDR3 with reference TRBV19 and TRBJ1-5 gives the whole variable domain DGGITQSPKYLFRKEGQNVTLSCEQNLNHDAMYWYRQDPGQGLRLIYYSQIVNDFQKGDIAEGYSVSREKKESFPLTVTSAQKNPTAFYLCASSILGDQPQHFGDGTRLSIL.

Ten or more counts support this clonotype. The rearrangement uses TRBV28 and TRBJ1-2; 8 bases align to TRBD1. The CDR3 length is 15 residues. V shed 6 bases and J 4 bases; nucleotides not matched to a gene: 10. CDR1 is MDHEN, CDR2 SYDVKM, per germline. The CDR3 protein is CASSVQGGDVYGYTF. CDR3 sequence (DNA): TGTGCCAGCAGCGTACAGGGGGGTGATGTCTATGGCTACACCTTC.

This clonotype was counted ten times or more. The chain has TRBV28 and TRBJ1-6; D uncertain. The CDR3 is 13 residues long. Germline V CDR1 and CDR2: MDHEN, SYDVKM. Trimming left V 3 bases short and J 8 bases short, with 8 bases between. The CDR3 nucleotides are TGTGCCAGCAGTTTCGGATCCCATTCACCCCTCCACTTT. Translating it yields CASSFGSHSPLHF.

The sample holds many counts of this clonotype. The chain uses TRBV2 and TRBJ1-2; D remains ambiguous. Trimming left V 0 bases short and J 9 bases short, with 11 bases between. The CDR3 runs 13 residues. Per the germline V gene, CDR1 is SNHLY and CDR2 is FYNNEI. This CDR3 is CASSEAQSNRYTF. CDR3 nucleotides: TGTGCCAGCAGTGAAGCTCAGAGTAATCGCTACACCTTC.

This clonotype was seen a handful of times. The chain recombines TRBV27 with TRBJ1-4; D is unresolved. Deletions cut 4 bases from V and 3 bases from J, with 6 bases between. The length of the CDR3 is 13 residues. Germline V gene lookup returns CDR1 MNHEY and CDR2 SMNVEV (reference sequence). The chain's CDR3 is CASSWMANEKLFF. Written as DNA, the CDR3 is TGTGCCAGCAGTTGGATGGCTAATGAAAAACTGTTTTTT.

This clonotype was counted many times. This rearrangement joins TRBV3-1 to TRBJ1-5; D is undetermined. Germline V gene lookup returns CDR1 LGHDT and CDR2 YNNKEL (reference sequence). CDR3 length: 13 residues. V was pared by 0 bases and J by 5 bases, with 5 bases between. The CDR3 sequence is CASSQDWYQPQHF. In nucleotides, the CDR3 is TGTGCCAGCAGCCAAGATTGGTATCAGCCCCAGCATTTT.

This sequence joins TRBV7-8 and TRBJ2-1; either TRBD1 or TRBD2 may supply D (5 bases each). With 1 base removed from V and 5 bases from J, the gap between germline ends came to 12 bases. The CDR3 covers 15 residues. CDR1 is SGHVS and CDR2 is FQNEAQ in the germline V gene. CDR3 region: CASSLVLGENNEQFF. The CDR3 DNA is TGTGCCAGCAGCTTAGTTTTGGGGGAGAACAATGAGCAGTTCTTC.

This clonotype has a count of ten or more. The chain employs TRBV7-2 and TRBJ2-1, with 9 bases lining up with TRBD2. The ends lost 0 bases at V and 2 bases at J; junction bases unmatched: 5. Per the germline V gene, CDR1 is SGHTA and CDR2 is FQGNSA. The CDR3 is 17 amino acids. The chain's CDR3 is CASSLAGSGGPYNEQFF. CDR3 DNA: TGTGCCAGCAGCTTAGCGGGTAGCGGGGGCCCCTACAATGAGCAGTTCTTC.